The rows below give T cell receptor beta chains drawn from one sample of a study of T cell changes during pregnancy in multiple sclerosis. Sequencing was performed with immunoSEQ multiplex PCR; in TCRdb, only in-frame clones are kept and a portion is missing. The sample carries approximately 84,000 clones, about 94% recorded once. The material was peripheral blood, obtained in the second trimester of pregnancy. These TCRs come from a female donor in good health, enrolled as a control in a pregnancy study. Both conserved end residues are part of each CDR3. D genes are given only for firm matches. The size of a clone is reported for some rows only, either as once, few or many, or as a class for expanded clones.

V	D	size	J	CDR3	DNA
TRBV21-1	.	.	TRBJ2-1	CASSKGALPGLAGDSSYNEQFF	TGTGCCAGCAGCAAAGGGGCCTTACCGGGACTAGCGGGAGATAGCTCCTACAATGAGCAGTTCTTC
TRBV28	TRBD1	.	TRBJ2-7	CASRDRVTYEQYF	TGTGCCAGCAGGGACAGGGTGACCTACGAGCAGTACTTC
TRBV5-4	.	.	TRBJ2-1	CASSRALGHEQFF	TGTGCCAGCAGCCGCGCTCTTGGGCATGAGCAGTTCTTC
TRBV19	.	once	TRBJ1-2	CASSLELNYGYTF	TGTGCCAGTAGCTTAGAGCTGAACTATGGCTACACCTTC
TRBV2	TRBD2	once	TRBJ2-7	CASSDGLAGVYEQYF	TGTGCCAGCAGTGATGGACTAGCGGGAGTCTACGAGCAGTACTTC
TRBV5-1	.	.	TRBJ1-1	CASSLARGMTEAFF	TGCGCCAGCAGCTTGGCTCGGGGTATGACTGAAGCTTTCTTT
TRBV28	TRBD1	.	TRBJ2-5	CAINRGRETQYF	TGTGCCATAAACAGGGGGCGAGAGACCCAGTACTTC
TRBV5-6	TRBD1	.	TRBJ1-4	CASRGGGHEKLFF	TGTGCCAGCAGAGGGGGCGGACATGAAAAACTGTTTTTT
TRBV28	.	.	TRBJ2-3	CATAEGAEDTQYF	TGTGCCACCGCGGAGGGGGCGGAGGATACGCAGTATTTT
TRBV5-1	.	.	TRBJ2-7	CASSFVSSEQYF	TGCGCCAGCAGCTTCGTCTCGAGCGAGCAGTACTTC
TRBV5-1	.	once	TRBJ1-1	CASSISGEGYGAFF	TGCGCCAGCAGCATCTCTGGGGAGGGTTATGGGGCTTTCTTT
TRBV11-2	TRBD2	.	TRBJ2-3	CASSFTSGRPTDTQYF	TGTGCCAGCAGTTTCACTAGCGGGAGGCCCACAGATACGCAGTATTTT
TRBV18	.	.	TRBJ2-1	CASSHVQILDEQFF	TGTGCCAGCTCACATGTCCAGATTCTGGATGAGCAGTTCTTC
TRBV6-6	TRBD1	.	TRBJ1-4	CASRQGQGMSGEKLFF	TGTGCCAGCAGACAAGGACAGGGTATGTCTGGGGAAAAACTGTTTTTT
TRBV27	.	.	TRBJ1-5	CASSLKWAFSNQPQHF	TGTGCCAGCAGCCTTAAATGGGCCTTTAGCAATCAGCCCCAGCATTTT
TRBV28	.	.	TRBJ2-1	CASTSRGTLTNEQFF	TGTGCCAGCACCTCCCGCGGGACCCTGACCAATGAGCAGTTCTTC
TRBV6-4	.	.	TRBJ2-1	CASSDSGGLPIF	TGTGCCAGCAGTGACTCGGGCGGGCTCCCGATCTTC
TRBV6-6	TRBD1	.	TRBJ2-1	CASTDRGQGLYNEQFF	TGTGCCAGCACCGACCGCGGACAGGGGTTATACAATGAGCAGTTCTTC
TRBV10-3	TRBD2	.	TRBJ2-7	CAISDPGLTQVRGYEQYF	TGTGCCATCAGTGATCCGGGACTAACTCAAGTTAGGGGTTACGAGCAGTACTTC
TRBV25-1	.	.	TRBJ1-1	CASSLVGEWVEAFF	TGTGCCAGCAGCCTAGTTGGGGAGTGGGTTGAAGCTTTCTTT